This TCR beta chain is drawn from a study of blood T cell repertoires in COVID-19. The wider study: COVID-19 samples, acute and convalescent, were from the United States, Italy and Spain.

The table came from immunoSEQ multiplex PCR; TCRdb's copy has only in-frame clones and leaves some out. The table lists over 250,000 clones, approximately 84% of them singletons. After removal of 3 bases from V and 3 bases from J, the junction contained 8 bases not matched to a gene. In germline, CDR1 is SGHAT, CDR2 FQNNGV. The CDR3 is made up of 15 amino acids. A single count supports this clone. Patients in Seattle were enrolled during active infection, then followed longitudinally. The chain couples TRBV11-2 to TRBJ2-7; 7 bases map to TRBD2. The sequenced material came from peripheral blood. The sequence came from a human donor with COVID-19, enrolled during active disease. The donor label of this sample is uncertain. The CDR3 loop reads CASSFGLAADYEQYF. In nucleotides, the CDR3 is TGTGCCAGCAGCTTTGGGCTAGCGGCCGACTACGAGCAGTACTTC. The full variable domain, its missing parts supplied by reference TRBV11-2 and TRBJ2-7, is EAGVAQSPRYKIIEKRQSVAFWCNPISGHATLYWYQQILGQGPKLLIQFQNNGVVDDSQLPKDRFSAERLKGVDSTLKIQPAKLEDSAVYLCASSFGLAADYEQYFGPGTRLTVT.